This TCR beta chain was obtained from a study of T cell responses to AZD1222 COVID-19 vaccine. In regard to this clone: The antigen is undetermined.

The study's findings and limits: Spike-wide vaccine-associated CD4 TCRs dominated at 160-218 and 743-854. White British ancestry dominated among donors, who included more females, and clonal diversity was possibly underestimated.

The CDR3 has 15 residues. V dropped 5 bases and J dropped 5 bases, with 16 bases sitting between them. Germline values: CDR1 MNHEY, CDR2 SVGAGI. Profiled with immunoSEQ multiplex PCR; TCRdb holds only in-frame clones, not every one. The sample holds some 150,000 clones; about nine tenths are singletons and the top ten take less than 2%. This clonotype was obtained from an adult in good health. This chain links TRBV6-5 with TRBJ1-5; D is undetermined. The input for sequencing was peripheral blood, taken on day 0 of AZD1222 vaccination. The CDR3 here is CASSKSTARDQPQHF. CDR3 sequence (DNA): TGTGCCAGCAGTAAATCGACCGCGAGGGATCAGCCCCAGCATTTT.